The rows below give T cell receptor beta chains drawn from one sample of a study of sequential checkpoint blockade in melanoma. Clones were sequenced by immunoSEQ multiplex PCR, and TCRdb holds only the in-frame ones, with some missing. The sample yields over 10,000 clones, around 69% seen once. Here the sequenced sample was CD8+ T cells sorted from blood (inferred from file names), taken from a patient given nivolumab and ipilimumab in sequence. The receptors were sampled from a human patient with melanoma. Some clones in this sample may be carry-over from other donors' samples. Both conserved end residues are part of each CDR3. Fields, in order: D gene, clone size, J gene, CDR3 length, V gene, CDR3 DNA, CDR3 protein. D genes are given only for firm matches. Rows give clone size only sometimes, using once, few, many, or a class for an expanded clone.

. | few | TRBJ1-1 | 15 | TRBV4-2 | TGTGCCAGCAGTTTGGAGGCCCTCGCGGACACTGAAGCTTTCTTT | CASSLEALADTEAFF
. | once | TRBJ1-5 | 18 | TRBV15 | TGTGCCACCAGCAGCCCCCAAAGGGCTTTAGGGGATAATCAGCCCCAGCATTTT | CATSSPQRALGDNQPQHF
TRBD1 | . | TRBJ1-6 | 16 | TRBV27 | TGTGCCAGCAGTTTAAGTCGGACAGGGAAGCACTCACCCCTCCACTTT | CASSLSRTGKHSPLHF
. | once | TRBJ2-7 | 12 | TRBV4-3 | TGCGCCAGCAGCGGGTCGGGGGAAGAGCAGTACTTC | CASSGSGEEQYF
. | . | TRBJ1-2 | 14 | TRBV21-1 | TGTGCCAGCAGCAGTGGCACCCCTAACTATGGCTACACCTTC | CASSSGTPNYGYTF
TRBD2 | . | TRBJ2-3 | 16 | TRBV18 | TGTGCCAGCTCACTGACCCTAGCGGGGGCTACAGATACGCAGTATTTT | CASSLTLAGATDTQYF
. | . | TRBJ2-7 | 16 | TRBV12-2 | TGTGCAAGTCGCTTTCCAAGGGGAGGGGCGGCCTACGAGCAGTACTTC | CASRFPRGGAAYEQYF
. | . | TRBJ1-1 | 12 | TRBV10-3 | TGTGCCACGAGAGCGGGGGAGGCTGAAGCTTTCTTT | CATRAGEAEAFF
TRBD2 | . | TRBJ2-7 | 17 | TRBV7-2 | TGTGCCAGCAGCTTAGCGCGAGGGACTACTAGCTCCTACGAGCAGTACTTC | CASSLARGTTSSYEQYF
TRBD1 | . | TRBJ1-5 | 15 | TRBV28 | TGTGCCAGCAGTTTAGGATCAGGGGGCATTCAGCCCCAGCATTTT | CASSLGSGGIQPQHF
. | . | TRBJ1-5 | 17 | TRBV4-2 | TGTGCCAGCAGCCAAGAGTGGTCCAGGGGCCCCAATCAGCCCCAGCATTTT | CASSQEWSRGPNQPQHF
. | once | TRBJ2-7 | 13 | TRBV5-1 | TGCGCCAGCAGCACAGGACCGAGATACGAGCAGTACTTC | CASSTGPRYEQYF
TRBD1 | . | TRBJ1-3 | 16 | TRBV5-8 | TGTGCCAGCAGCTATTCCGGGACAGACCCTGGAAACACCATATATTTT | CASSYSGTDPGNTIYF
. | . | TRBJ2-7 | 14 | TRBV9 | TGTGCCAGCAGCGCCGAGGACAGTTCCTACGAGCAGTACTTC | CASSAEDSSYEQYF
. | . | TRBJ2-2 | 15 | TRBV4-3 | TGCGCCAGCAGCCAAGTAGTGGGGGCGGACGGGGAGCTGTTTTTT | CASSQVVGADGELFF
. | . | TRBJ2-5 | 15 | TRBV14 | TGTGCCAGCAGCCAAGATCGAGGGGGTCGAGAGACCCAGTACTTC | CASSQDRGGRETQYF